This TCR beta chain emerged from a study of monozygotic twins with inflammatory bowel disease. One blood sample of roughly 2.5 ml was taken from each donor. There were 3500 ng of total RNA used for each TCR library. UMIs bearing a 6-nucleotide sample barcode were added through template switching. Researchers put TCRalpha and TCRbeta cDNA through two nested PCRs lasting around 15 and 10 cycles. TCRdb reprocessed the 5' RACE reads and keeps a single row for each CDR3 protein, giving no DNA. The sample's table shows approximately 210,000 distinct CDR3 sequences. There are 12 residues in the CDR3. The V gene's germline CDR1 is SGHTA and CDR2 FQGNSA.

Sequenced material: blood. The TCR sequence derives from a human donor with ulcerative colitis or Crohn's disease, or a healthy co-twin of an affected twin (not recorded which). J is TRBJ2-7 and V is TRBV7-2. The CDR3 reads CASSLTSYEQYF.